This T cell receptor (beta chain) was documented in a study of T cell repertoires in cytomegalovirus infection. Study details: Used in the study were CMV epitopes, some recently identified and HLA-C-restricted, others well-studied and HLA-B-restricted. Indications of both CMV infection and matching HLA type were provided by public TCR beta signatures.

Study conclusions and caveats: Dominating the ex vivo response were TCR beta clonotypes that were CMV-specific and HLA-C-restricted. Cumulative public TCR beta family frequency identified CMV carriers with the relevant HLA.

TCRdb re-called the reads with MiXCR, one entry per CDR3 protein. The sample shows fewer than 900,000 distinct CDR3 sequences, 25% to 30% of them seen only once. Regarding this clonotype: Its cognate antigen is unknown.

The origin of this receptor is a human donor in good health (CMV status not recorded). Some clones in this sample may be carry-over from other donors' samples. The sequencing used cultured CD8+ T cells from PBMCs, collected from culture after CMV antigen stimulation.

The CDR3 loop is CASSWAVNEQFF. DNA of the CDR3: TGTGCCAGCAGCTGGGCCGTTAATGAGCAGTTCTTC. The chain combines TRBV6-2 or TRBV6-3 with TRBJ2-1, with no clear D. The V end was cut by 6 bases, the J end by 7 bases, with 10 bases between. CDR3 length: 12 amino acids. Germline CDR1 is MNHEY and CDR2 is SVGEGT.